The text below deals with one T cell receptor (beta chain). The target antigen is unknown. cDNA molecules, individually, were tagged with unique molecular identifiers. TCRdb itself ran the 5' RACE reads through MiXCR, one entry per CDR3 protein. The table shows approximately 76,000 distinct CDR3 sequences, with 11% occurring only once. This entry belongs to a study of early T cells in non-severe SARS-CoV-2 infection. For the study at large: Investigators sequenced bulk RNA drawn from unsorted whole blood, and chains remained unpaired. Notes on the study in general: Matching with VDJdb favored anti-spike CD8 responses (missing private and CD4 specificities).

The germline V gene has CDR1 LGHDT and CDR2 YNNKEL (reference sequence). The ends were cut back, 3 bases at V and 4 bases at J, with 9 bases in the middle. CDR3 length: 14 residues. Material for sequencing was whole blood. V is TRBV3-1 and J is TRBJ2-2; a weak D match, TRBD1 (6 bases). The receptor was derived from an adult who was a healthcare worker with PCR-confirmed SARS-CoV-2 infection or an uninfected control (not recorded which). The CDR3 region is CASSQGASTGELFF. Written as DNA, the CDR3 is TGTGCCAGCAGCCAGGGGGCGAGCACCGGGGAGCTGTTTTTT.